The 14 T cell receptor beta chains below were found in one sample sequenced in a study of technical replicates of blood from four donors. This table comes from immunoSEQ multiplex PCR, and its TCRdb copy is limited to in-frame clones, with some not included. The table shows fewer than 95,000 clones, with around 94% occurring only once. The specimen sequenced was T cells isolated from PBMCs. The receptors come from a human donor in good health.

The V call is TRBV9, the J call TRBJ2-3; D is undetermined. CDR3 length: 15 residues. The ends were cut back, 3 bases at V and 3 bases at J, with 14 bases in the middle. Germline V lookup: CDR1 SGDLS, CDR2 YYNGEE. The CDR3 is CASSDRLRLTDTQYF. The DNA for the CDR3 is TGTGCCAGCAGCGACCGACTTCGATTGACAGATACGCAGTATTTT.

This clone was picked up one time. The V and J genes are TRBV27 and TRBJ2-1; 9 nucleotides match TRBD2. Germline CDR1 and CDR2: MNHEY and SMNVEV (reference sequence). V shed 3 bases and J 6 bases; nucleotides not matched to a gene: 0. CDR3 length: 13 amino acids. The CDR3 DNA sequence: TGTGCCAGCAGTTTGGGACTAGCCAATGAGCAGTTCTTC. Translated: CASSLGLANEQFF.

The chain employs TRBV5-4 and TRBJ1-1, with D possibly matching TRBD1 (5 bases). The CDR3 runs to 13 residues. In germline, CDR1 is SGHNT, CDR2 YYREEE (reference sequence). The V end lost 4 bases, the J end lost 1 base, and 8 bases lay between the germline ends. The CDR3 DNA is TGTGCCAGCAGCCCCGGGGGGAACACTGAAGCTTTCTTT. Its protein product is CASSPGGNTEAFF.

The chain links TRBV2 to TRBJ2-7, with 7 bases lining up with TRBD1. V dropped 2 bases and J dropped 1; count of bases not matched to a gene: 11. Germline lookup yields CDR1 SNHLY and CDR2 FYNNEI. The CDR3 sequence is 17 residues long. In DNA, the CDR3 is TGTGCCAGCAGTGAACCGATCTTTAGACAGGGATCCTACGAGCAGTACTTC. It codes for CASSEPIFRQGSYEQYF.

The chain has TRBV20-1 and TRBJ2-7; D unresolved. Looked up from germline, CDR1 is DFQATT and CDR2 is SNEGSKA (reference sequence). There are 11 residues in the CDR3. Trimming pared 4 bases from V and 7 bases from J, leaving 11 bases between. This chain's CDR3 is CSANGDREQYF. CDR3 coding DNA: TGCAGTGCTAATGGAGATCGGGAGCAGTACTTC.

This clone was found once. A read error may produce the germline difference seen at one junction end. The chain carries TRBV7-7 and TRBJ2-3; no clear D gene. Germline loops: CDR1 SSHAT, CDR2 FNYEAQ (reference sequence). This CDR3 is 15 amino acids long. Here the CDR3 reads CASSLVPEITDTQYF. Written as DNA, the CDR3 is TGTGCTAGCAGCTTAGTGCCAGAAATCACAGATACGCAGTATTTT.

This sequence joins TRBV28 and TRBJ1-2; 7 bases agree with TRBD1. CDR1 is MDHEN, CDR2 SYDVKM, per germline. CDR3 size: 12 residues. Trimming removed 4 bases from V and 5 bases from J; junction bases left unmatched: 1. The CDR3 coding sequence is TGTGCCAGCAGTTCGACAGGGTATGGCTACACCTTC. This codes for CASSSTGYGYTF.

This clone was counted a few times. The J gene is TRBJ1-2, the V gene TRBV5-6, with D possibly TRBD1 on 6 matching bases. In germline, CDR1 is SGHDT, CDR2 YYEEEE. Trimming left V 4 bases short and J 6 bases short, with 13 bases between. This CDR3 has 13 residues. In DNA, the CDR3 is TGTGCCAGCAGCCCGCTCAGGGGCCATGGCTACACCTTC. Translating it yields CASSPLRGHGYTF.

V usage is TRBV27 and J usage is TRBJ2-7; TRBD2 matches at 9 bases. The length of the CDR3 is 15 residues. J was trimmed by 2 bases and V by 3 bases; bases with no gene match: 5. Germline-derived CDR1 and CDR2 are MNHEY and SMNVEV (reference sequence). As DNA, the CDR3 is TGTGCCAGCAGTTTCTATAGCGGGAGTACCTACGAGCAGTACTTC. Encoded protein: CASSFYSGSTYEQYF.

The chain recombines TRBV5-1 with TRBJ2-4; TRBD1 is a possible D gene (5 bases). The CDR3 spans 14 residues. V was clipped by 4 bases and J by 6 bases, with 14 bases between them. CDR1 is SGHRS, CDR2 YFSETQ, per germline. For the CDR3, the DNA is TGCGCCAGCAGCCGTCTGACAGATCGAAACATTCAGTACTTC. Translating it yields CASSRLTDRNIQYF.

The chain joins TRBV27 to TRBJ2-3; 9 bases line up with TRBD1. The germline V gene encodes CDR1 MNHEY and CDR2 SMNVEV (reference sequence). This CDR3 comprises 15 residues. V lost 6 bases and J lost 4; bases outside the gene matches: 8. The DNA of the CDR3 is TGTGCCAGCAGCCGAGGACAGGGGAGGGCAGATACGCAGTATTTT. As protein: CASSRGQGRADTQYF.

The chain links TRBV19 to TRBJ2-2; tentatively, D is TRBD2 (5 bases). CDR3 length equals 17 residues. V dropped 1 base and J dropped 6 bases, with 18 bases sitting between them. CDR1 and CDR2 (germline): LNHDA, SQIVND (reference sequence). The CDR3 is CASSIVSFVGGAGELFF. The CDR3 DNA is TGTGCCAGTAGTATAGTTTCTTTTGTCGGAGGAGCCGGGGAGCTGTTTTTT.

The V gene is TRBV6-5, the J gene TRBJ1-2; a weak D match, TRBD1 (6 bases). This CDR3 has 16 amino acids. The ends were cut back, 0 bases at V and 6 bases at J, with 17 bases in the middle. Per the germline V gene, CDR1 is MNHEY and CDR2 is SVGAGI. Here the CDR3 reads CASSYSIREGGNGYTF. CDR3 nucleotides: TGTGCCAGCAGTTACTCCATCAGGGAGGGGGGGAATGGCTACACCTTC.

The chain employs TRBV12-1 and TRBJ2-7; TRBD2 is the table's D call and was not checked against the DNA. TRBV12-1 is a pseudogene segment. The CDR3 totals 16 residues. This CDR3 reads CASSLFPLARLYEQYF. In DNA, the CDR3 is TGTGCCAGCAGCCTATTCCCCCTAGCGCGACTGTACGAGCAGTACTTC.